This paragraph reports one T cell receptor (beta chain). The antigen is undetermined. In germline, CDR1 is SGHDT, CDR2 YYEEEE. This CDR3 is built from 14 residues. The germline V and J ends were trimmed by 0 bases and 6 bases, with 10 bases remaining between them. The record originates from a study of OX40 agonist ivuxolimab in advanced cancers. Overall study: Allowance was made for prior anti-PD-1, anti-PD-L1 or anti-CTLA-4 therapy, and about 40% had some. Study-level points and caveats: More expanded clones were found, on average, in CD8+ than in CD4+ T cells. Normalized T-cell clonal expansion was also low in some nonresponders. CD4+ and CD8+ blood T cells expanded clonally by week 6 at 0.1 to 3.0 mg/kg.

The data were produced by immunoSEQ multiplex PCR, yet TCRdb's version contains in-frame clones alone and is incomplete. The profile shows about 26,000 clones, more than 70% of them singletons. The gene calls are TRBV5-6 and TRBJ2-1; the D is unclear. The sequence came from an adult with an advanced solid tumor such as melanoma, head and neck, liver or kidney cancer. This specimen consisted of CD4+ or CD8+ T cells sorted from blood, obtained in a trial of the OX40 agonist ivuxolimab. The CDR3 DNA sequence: TGTGCCAGCAGCTTGGGCCCATCGTTCAATGAGCAGTTCTTC. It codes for CASSLGPSFNEQFF. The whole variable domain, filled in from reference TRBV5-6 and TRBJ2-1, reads DAGVTQSPTHLIKTRGQQVTLRCSPKSGHDTVSWYQQALGQGPQFIFQYYEEEERQRGNFPDRFSGHQFPNYSSELNVNALLLGDSALYLCASSLGPSFNEQFFGPGTRLTVL.